Presented here are 25 T cell receptor beta chains from one specimen sequenced in a study of Tregs in tolerant kidney transplant recipients. Recipients received nonmyeloablative bone marrow transplants from related graft donors, with transient mixed chimerism. The table came from immunoSEQ multiplex PCR; TCRdb's copy has only in-frame clones and leaves some out. The listing contains 25,000 to 40,000 clones. The sequenced sample was CD4+ T cells from blood (PBMCs), obtained 24 months after the transplant. Receptors were obtained from a human patient who received a combined kidney and bone marrow transplant. Some of these T cells may belong to the graft donor.

With respect to this clone: From the germline J gene comes the end of the CDR3, since the read stops 3 residues before it. The V gene is TRBV2, the J gene TRBJ1-1; D gene unclear. The CDR3 has 14 amino acids. Germline assignment: CDR1 SNHLY and CDR2 FYNNEI. Trimming cost V 7 bases and J 0 bases, with 12 bases left between them. The CDR3 sequence is CASTIIEMNTEAFF. The CDR3 bases that were read are TGTGCCAGCACTATCATCGAGATGAACACTGAA.

For this clone: The sequence runs out 3 residues before the end of the CDR3; the remainder is reconstructed from the germline J gene. This chain joins TRBV12-3 or TRBV12-4 and TRBJ2-5; D perhaps matches TRBD2 (6 bases). CDR3 size: 16 residues. V dropped 3 bases and J dropped 7 bases, with 21 bases sitting between them. The CDR3 DNA, read in part, is TGTGCCAGCAGTTTCACTGCGGCCTCCGTGGGGGGGACC. This gives the protein CASSFTAASVGGT. The whole CDR3 protein is CASSFTAASVGGTQYF.

Concerning this clone: Read data end 3 residues before the CDR3 end; the end is taken from the germline J gene. The rearrangement links TRBV5-1 to TRBJ2-7; D may be TRBD2 (5 bases). CDR1 and CDR2 from the germline V gene are SGHRS and YFSETQ. This CDR3 has 14 residues. With 0 bases removed from V and 2 bases from J, the gap between germline ends came to 9 bases. The sequenced part of the CDR3 DNA is TGCGCCAGCAGCTTGGGACTACCAACCTACGAG. Its protein is CASSLGLPTYE. The complete CDR3 reads CASSLGLPTYEQYF.

A note on this clone: The read comes to an end 3 residues before the CDR3 does, leaving the germline J gene to fill in the end. V usage is TRBV5-1 and J usage is TRBJ2-7; possible D gene TRBD1, 5 bases. Deletions cut 4 bases from V and 0 bases from J, with 14 bases between. The germline gives CDR1 SGHRS, CDR2 YFSETQ. The CDR3 runs to 15 residues. Incomplete CDR3 DNA: TGCGCCAGCAGCCCGAAAACAGGCGACTCCTACGAG. This sequence encodes CASSPKTGDSYE. The CDR3 in its entirety is CASSPKTGDSYEQYF.

Here the CDR3 reads CASSEEAGGGSTQYF. Partial CDR3 DNA: TGTGCCAGCAGTGAGGAAGCGGGAGGAGGCTCTACG. V is TRBV6-1 and J is TRBJ2-3; 9 bases line up with TRBD2. The read falls 3 residues short of the CDR3 end, and the missing part is taken from the germline J gene. After removal of 3 bases from V and 8 bases from J, the junction contained 9 bases not matched to a gene. Germline V gene sequence: CDR1 MNHNS, CDR2 SASEGT. The CDR3 has 15 residues.

Points on this clone: The CDR3 end falls 3 residues outside the read, so it is completed with the germline J gene. The chain combines TRBV5-1 with TRBJ2-3; 11 bases match TRBD2. The length of the CDR3 is 16 residues. The germline V gene has CDR1 SGHRS and CDR2 YFSETQ. Trimming removed 2 bases from V and 5 bases from J; junction bases left unmatched: 7. Partial CDR3 DNA: TGCGCCAGCAGCTTATTAGCGGGAGGGCCGGGAGATACG. This gives the protein CASSLLAGGPGDT. The CDR3, in full, reads CASSLLAGGPGDTQYF.

As for this clone: The DNA ends 3 residues before the CDR3 does, and the rest of the CDR3 is filled in from the germline J gene. The chain employs TRBV11-2 and TRBJ1-1; D ambiguous. CDR1 is SGHAT, CDR2 FQNNGV, per germline. The length of the CDR3 is 14 residues. V was pared by 3 bases and J by 1 base, with 9 bases between. The CDR3 loop is CASSFSAGNTEAFF. CDR3 DNA (partial): TGTGCCAGCAGCTTTTCGGCAGGGAACACTGAA.

On this clone: The CDR3 is cut off 3 residues early in the read; its end comes from the germline J gene. The chain couples TRBV29-1 to TRBJ2-7, with TRBD2 identical over 9 bases. The CDR3 has 14 residues. J was trimmed by 3 bases and V by 5 bases; bases with no gene match: 8. Germline-derived CDR1 and CDR2 are SQVTM and ANQGSEA. The sequenced part of the CDR3 DNA is TGCAGCGTTCGCGGGAGGGCCAACGTCTACGAG. This gives the protein CSVRGRANVYE. Given in full, the CDR3 is CSVRGRANVYEQYF.

About this clone: The read finishes 3 residues shy of the CDR3 end, and the germline J gene is used to complete it. Distinct nucleotide sequences in the sample also encode this CDR3. V is TRBV18 and J is TRBJ2-7, with 13 bases aligning to TRBD2. J gave up 5 bases and V 2 bases, and 0 bases lay outside the gene matches. The CDR3 loop spans 14 amino acids. Germline lookup yields CDR1 KGHSH and CDR2 LQKENI. The CDR3 sequence: CASSPGLAGDEQYF. The DNA read from the CDR3 is TGTGCCAGCTCACCAGGACTAGCGGGGGACGAG.

With respect to this clone: The CDR3 end falls 3 residues outside the read, so it is completed with the germline J gene. The gene calls are TRBV5-1 and TRBJ2-1, with 9 bases aligning to TRBD2. This CDR3 has 14 residues. V trimming: 2 bases; J trimming: 4 bases; junction bases outside the gene matches: 1. The germline CDR1 and CDR2 sequences are SGHRS and YFSETQ. The sequenced part of the CDR3 DNA is TGCGCCAGCAGCTTTAGCGGGAGTTACAATGAG. It codes for CASSFSGSYNE. The whole CDR3 is CASSFSGSYNEQFF.

About this clone itself: The read stops 3 residues short of the end of the CDR3; the missing end is completed from the germline J gene. This chain uses TRBV20-1 with TRBJ2-7; 8 bases match TRBD2. The length of the CDR3 is 15 residues. CDR1 DFQATT and CDR2 SNEGSKA come from the germline V gene (reference sequence). V shed 3 bases and J 0 bases; nucleotides not matched to a gene: 7. The CDR3 reads CSASRFGGASYEQYF. Partial CDR3 DNA: TGCAGTGCTAGCCGCTTCGGGGGGGCCTCCTACGAG.

Concerning this clone: The read is 3 residues too short to cover the CDR3 end, so that end is filled in from the germline J gene. The rearrangement joins TRBV29-1 to TRBJ2-7; D is possibly TRBD2 (5 bases). V was pared by 6 bases and J by 4 bases, with 10 bases between. The CDR3 is 11 residues long. Germline CDR1 and CDR2: SQVTM and ANQGSEA. The covered CDR3 bases are TGCAGCGTAGGACTCGCTTACGAG. It codes for CSVGLAYE. The whole CDR3 protein reads CSVGLAYEQYF.

Of note for this clone: The read comes to an end 3 residues before the CDR3 does, leaving the germline J gene to fill in the end. The rearrangement joins TRBV5-1 to TRBJ2-2, with 7 bases lining up with TRBD1. V lost 4 bases to trimming and J lost 1 base; unmatched junction nucleotides: 4. The CDR3 covers 15 residues. Germline CDR1 is SGHRS and CDR2 is YFSETQ. The CDR3 bases that were read are TGCGCCAGCAGCCCAGGGACAGAGAACACCGGGGAG. This translates into CASSPGTENTGE. The CDR3, in full, reads CASSPGTENTGELFF.

Of note for this clone: The CDR3 end falls 3 residues outside the read, so it is completed with the germline J gene. The V and J genes are TRBV6-2 or TRBV6-3 and TRBJ2-7; 7 bases line up with TRBD1. V gave up 4 bases and J gave up 4 bases; unmatched junction bases: 13. Germline V gives CDR1 MNHEY, CDR2 SVGEGT. The CDR3 is made up of 16 amino acids. Here the CDR3 reads CASSSDRVGTSYEQYF. The sequenced CDR3 bases are TGTGCCAGCAGTTCAGACAGGGTGGGAACCTCTTACGAG.

Comments on this clone: Sequencing ends 3 residues short of the CDR3 end; the germline J gene provides the rest. The chain combines TRBV19 with TRBJ2-1; D is possibly TRBD1 (6 bases). The CDR3 length is 15 residues. Germline V gene data show CDR1 as LNHDA and CDR2 as SQIVND (reference sequence). Trimming left V 7 bases short and J 2 bases short, with 15 bases between. The CDR3: CASTGTLKPYNEQFF. The CDR3 DNA, read in part, is TGTGCCAGTACCGGGACACTCAAGCCCTACAATGAG. Together with reference TRBV19 and TRBJ2-1, the CDR3 gives the full variable domain: DGGITQSPKYLFRKEGQNVTLSCEQNLNHDAMYWYRQDPGQGLRLIYYSQIVNDFQKGDIAEGYSVSREKKESFPLTVTSAQKNPTAFYLCASTGTLKPYNEQFFGPGTRLTVL.

As regards this clone: The read is 3 residues too short to cover the CDR3 end, so that end is filled in from the germline J gene. This chain connects TRBV19 to TRBJ2-2; D gene ambiguous. Trimming shortened V by 3 bases and J by 3 bases, and 8 bases separated the two germline ends. The CDR3 contains 14 residues. Looked up from germline, CDR1 is LNHDA and CDR2 is SQIVND (reference sequence). The sequenced part of the CDR3 DNA is TGTGCCAGTAGTATCCGTCCAGACACCGGGGAG. Protein sequence: CASSIRPDTGE. The full CDR3 sequence reads CASSIRPDTGELFF.

On this clone: The CDR3 goes on 3 residues after the read ends, and that part is filled in from the germline J gene. The V call is TRBV6-4, the J call TRBJ2-5; 7 bases map to TRBD1. In germline, CDR1 is MRHNA, CDR2 SNTAGT. This CDR3 spans 13 amino acids. The ends lost 6 bases at V and 5 bases at J; junction bases unmatched: 6. CDR3: CASSATGVETQYF. The CDR3 DNA, read in part, is TGTGCCAGCAGCGCTACAGGGGTCGAGACC.

Incomplete CDR3 DNA: TGTGCCAGCAGCACCCGTCCGGGACTCATGGTGGGAGATACG. Residues: CASSTRPGLMVGDT. The CDR3 in its entirety is CASSTRPGLMVGDTQYF. This rearrangement joins TRBV7-8 to TRBJ2-3, with a weak D call TRBD2 (6 bases). The read gets to within 3 residues of the CDR3 end, and the germline J gene fills in the rest. The CDR3 has 17 residues. V dropped 5 bases and J dropped 5 bases, with 23 bases sitting between them. CDR1 SGHVS and CDR2 FQNEAQ come from the germline V gene.

A note on this clone: The CDR3 end lies 3 residues beyond the end of the read and is filled in from the germline J gene. Within the sample, other DNA sequences also encode this same CDR3. This chain joins TRBV18 and TRBJ1-1; D unresolved. V was trimmed by 1 base and J by 0 bases, leaving 6 bases between them. This CDR3 region has 14 residues. Germline CDR1 is KGHSH and CDR2 is LQKENI. Partial CDR3 DNA: TGTGCCAGCTCACCACAGGGCATGAACACTGAA. Its translation is CASSPQGMNTE. In full, the CDR3 reads CASSPQGMNTEAFF.

As concerns this clone: Read coverage stops 3 residues before the CDR3 terminus; the germline J gene supplies the remainder. The rearrangement uses TRBV18 and TRBJ1-2, with TRBD1 as a possible D gene (5 bases). V lost 3 bases and J 4 bases, leaving 15 bases between the germline ends. This CDR3 contains 15 residues. CDR1 is KGHSH, CDR2 LQKENI, per germline. The part of the CDR3 DNA that was read is TGTGCCAGCTCACCCGAACAGGCGGCATCCTATGGC. Residues: CASSPEQAASYG. The full CDR3 protein is CASSPEQAASYGYTF.

Worth noting for this clone: The read ends 3 residues shy of where the CDR3 ends; the end is completed using the germline J gene. The chain links TRBV19 to TRBJ1-1; D might be TRBD1 (5 bases). The CDR3 length is 13 residues. The germline CDR1 and CDR2 sequences are LNHDA and SQIVND (reference sequence). V was trimmed by 6 bases and J by 2 bases, leaving 10 bases between them. The CDR3 loop reads CASSQQVNTEAFF. CDR3 DNA (partial): TGTGCCAGTAGCCAACAGGTAAACACTGAA. Complete variable domain (other parts from reference TRBV19 and TRBJ1-1): DGGITQSPKYLFRKEGQNVTLSCEQNLNHDAMYWYRQDPGQGLRLIYYSQIVNDFQKGDIAEGYSVSREKKESFPLTVTSAQKNPTAFYLCASSQQVNTEAFFGQGTRLTVV.

Notes on this clone: The read gets to within 3 residues of the CDR3 end, and the germline J gene fills in the rest. The chain has TRBV29-1 and TRBJ2-3, with TRBD2 matching 9 bases. Germline V gives CDR1 SQVTM, CDR2 ANQGSEA. The CDR3 length is 17 residues. Germline trimming cut 4 bases from V and 0 bases from J; bases unmatched to any gene: 11. The DNA read from the CDR3 is TGCAGCGTTGCCCCGAGCGGGAGGTGGGCTAGCACAGATACG. Encoded protein: CSVAPSGRWASTDT. The whole CDR3 reads CSVAPSGRWASTDTQYF.

CDR3 protein: CASSITSGIYNEQFF. CDR3 DNA (partial): TGCGCCAGCAGCATTACTAGCGGGATCTACAATGAG. The chain joins TRBV5-1 to TRBJ2-1; TRBD2 agrees at 10 bases. The CDR3 extends 3 residues past the end of the read, so its final part is completed from the germline J gene. This CDR3 has 15 residues. J lost 3 bases, V lost 4 bases, and 4 bases had no gene match. Germline CDR1 is SGHRS and CDR2 is YFSETQ.

Worth noting for this clone: The read terminates 3 residues before the CDR3 end, so the remaining end is supplied by the germline J gene. V is TRBV5-1 and J is TRBJ2-2, with unresolved D. Trimming shortened V by 1 base and J by 0 bases, and 10 bases separated the two germline ends. CDR1 is SGHRS, CDR2 YFSETQ, per germline. CDR3 length equals 16 residues. CDR3 residues: CASSLLEQTNTGELFF. CDR3 DNA (partial): TGCGCCAGCAGCTTGTTAGAGCAAACGAACACCGGGGAG.

Note on this clone: The missing CDR3 end, 3 residues past where the read stops, is filled in from the germline J gene. This chain joins TRBV9 and TRBJ2-5; D uncertain. V was shortened by 2 bases and J by 2 bases, with 16 bases between the two germline ends. The CDR3 runs 16 residues. Germline loops: CDR1 SGDLS, CDR2 YYNGEE. This chain's CDR3 is CASSVGLGGRQETQYF. The sequenced CDR3 bases are TGTGCCAGCAGCGTCGGTCTTGGCGGCAGACAAGAGACC.